This TCR beta chain comes out of a study of shared clonotypes between healthy human individuals. Regarding the study as a whole: In a few donors, around 5.5% of naive CD4 clonotypes appeared in common.

CD8 cells regarded as naive lacked CD45RO, were positively chosen for CCR7, and omitted terminally differentiated effector memory CD45RA+ cells. Every contributor of samples was a Caucasian grown-up residing in Nashville, Tennessee. Remarks on this clone: Its antigen is still unknown.

The germline V gene has CDR1 ENHRY and CDR2 SYGVKD. The junction had 7 bases not matched to a gene; V was cut back by 3 bases and J by 3 bases. The CDR3 extends over 16 amino acids. In the authors' workflow: ImmunoSEQ only sent back junction sequences with no quality scores, so filtering was done differently. The method was immunoSEQ multiplex PCR; TCRdb's version includes in-frame clones alone and lacks a portion of them. That table gives V, J and clone size, and the DNA gave D and trimming. The sample carries 2 million to 2.5 million clones, about 94% recorded once. Specimen: naive CD8+ T cells sorted from blood. This rearrangement joins TRBV10-3 to TRBJ2-5; TRBD1 aligns across 10 bases. The receptor comes from a man aged 18 to 30 in good health. DNA for the CDR3: TGTGCCATCAGTGACAGACAGGGGGCGAAGGAAGAGACCCAGTACTTC. This translates into CAISDRQGAKEETQYF.